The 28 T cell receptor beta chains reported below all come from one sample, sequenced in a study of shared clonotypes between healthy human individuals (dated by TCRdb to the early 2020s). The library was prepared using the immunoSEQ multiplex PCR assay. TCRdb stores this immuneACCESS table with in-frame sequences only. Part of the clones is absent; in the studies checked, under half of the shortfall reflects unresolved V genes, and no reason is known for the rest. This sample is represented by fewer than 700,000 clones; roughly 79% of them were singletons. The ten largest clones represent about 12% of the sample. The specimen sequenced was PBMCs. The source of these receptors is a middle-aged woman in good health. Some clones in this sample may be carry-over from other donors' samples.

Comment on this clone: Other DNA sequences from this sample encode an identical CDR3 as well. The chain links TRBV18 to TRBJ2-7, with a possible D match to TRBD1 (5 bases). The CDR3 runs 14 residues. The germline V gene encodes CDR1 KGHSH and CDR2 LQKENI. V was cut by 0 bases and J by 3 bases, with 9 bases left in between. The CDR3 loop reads CASSPPQGYYEQYF. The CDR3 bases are TGTGCCAGCTCACCACCCCAGGGATACTACGAGCAGTACTTC.

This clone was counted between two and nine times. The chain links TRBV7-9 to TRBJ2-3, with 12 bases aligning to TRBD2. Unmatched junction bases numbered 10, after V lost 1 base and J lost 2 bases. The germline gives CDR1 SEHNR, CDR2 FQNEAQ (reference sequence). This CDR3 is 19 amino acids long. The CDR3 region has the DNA TGTGCCAGCAGCTTAGGGGCGACTAGCGGGAGCCCTCCCACAGATACGCAGTATTTT. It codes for CASSLGATSGSPPTDTQYF.

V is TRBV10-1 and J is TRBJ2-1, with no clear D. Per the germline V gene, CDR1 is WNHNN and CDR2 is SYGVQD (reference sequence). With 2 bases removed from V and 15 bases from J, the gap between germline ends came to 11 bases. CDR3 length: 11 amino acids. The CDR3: CASSEGFRRFF. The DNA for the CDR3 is TGCGCCAGCAGTGAGGGCTTTCGCCGGTTCTTC.

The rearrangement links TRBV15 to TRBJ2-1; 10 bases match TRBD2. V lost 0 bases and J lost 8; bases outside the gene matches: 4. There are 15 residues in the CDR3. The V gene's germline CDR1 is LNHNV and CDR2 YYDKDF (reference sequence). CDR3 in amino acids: CATSREAGGPDEQFF. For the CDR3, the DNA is TGTGCCACCAGCAGAGAAGCGGGAGGGCCAGATGAGCAGTTCTTC.

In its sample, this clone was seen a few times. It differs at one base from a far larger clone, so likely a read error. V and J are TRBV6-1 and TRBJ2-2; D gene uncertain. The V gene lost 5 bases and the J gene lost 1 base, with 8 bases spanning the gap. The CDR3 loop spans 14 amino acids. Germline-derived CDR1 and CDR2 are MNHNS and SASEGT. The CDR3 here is CASSLLGNTGELFF. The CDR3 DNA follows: TGTGCCAGCAGTCTTTTGGGGAACACCGGGGAGCTGTTTTTT.

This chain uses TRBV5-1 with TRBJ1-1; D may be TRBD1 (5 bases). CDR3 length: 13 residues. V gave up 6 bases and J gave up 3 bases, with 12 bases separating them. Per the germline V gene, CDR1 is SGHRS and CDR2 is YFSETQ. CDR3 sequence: CASTPSRDTEAFF. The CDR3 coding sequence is TGCGCCAGCACCCCGAGCAGGGACACTGAAGCTTTCTTT.

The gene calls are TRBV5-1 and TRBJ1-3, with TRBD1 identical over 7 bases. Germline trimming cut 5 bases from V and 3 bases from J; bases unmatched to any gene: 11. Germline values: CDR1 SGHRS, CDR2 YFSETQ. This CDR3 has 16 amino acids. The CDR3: CASRSSGTVGGNTIYF. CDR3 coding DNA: TGCGCCAGCAGGTCCTCCGGGACAGTCGGTGGAAACACCATATATTTT.

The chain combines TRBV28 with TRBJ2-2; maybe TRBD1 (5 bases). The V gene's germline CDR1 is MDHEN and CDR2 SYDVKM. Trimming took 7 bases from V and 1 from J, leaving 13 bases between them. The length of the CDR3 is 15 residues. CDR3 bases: TGTGCCAGCAAAACGACAGCAATGAACACCGGGGAGCTGTTTTTT. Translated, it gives CASKTTAMNTGELFF.

In DNA form, the CDR3 reads TGTGCCAGCAGCCCCCCGAGGGGACGTTACAATCAGCCCCAGCATTTT. It is translated as CASSPPRGRYNQPQHF. The chain is built from TRBV9 and TRBJ1-5; D might be TRBD1 (5 bases). V was shortened by 4 bases and J by 3 bases, with 17 bases between the two germline ends. This CDR3 region has 16 residues. Germline assignment: CDR1 SGDLS and CDR2 YYNGEE.

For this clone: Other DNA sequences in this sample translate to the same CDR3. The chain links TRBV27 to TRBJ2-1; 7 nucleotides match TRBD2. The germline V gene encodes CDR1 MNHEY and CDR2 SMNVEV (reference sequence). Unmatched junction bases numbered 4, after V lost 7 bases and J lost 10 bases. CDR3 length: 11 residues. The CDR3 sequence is CASTRGVEQFF. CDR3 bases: TGTGCCAGCACCCGGGGGGTCGAGCAGTTCTTC.

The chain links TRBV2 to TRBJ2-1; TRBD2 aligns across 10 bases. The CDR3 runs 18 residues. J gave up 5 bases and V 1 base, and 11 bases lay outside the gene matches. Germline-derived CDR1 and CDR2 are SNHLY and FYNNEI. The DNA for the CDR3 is TGTGCCAGCAGTGAAGACCCCGGGGTAGCGGGGGGAAACAATGAGCAGTTCTTC. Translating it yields CASSEDPGVAGGNNEQFF.

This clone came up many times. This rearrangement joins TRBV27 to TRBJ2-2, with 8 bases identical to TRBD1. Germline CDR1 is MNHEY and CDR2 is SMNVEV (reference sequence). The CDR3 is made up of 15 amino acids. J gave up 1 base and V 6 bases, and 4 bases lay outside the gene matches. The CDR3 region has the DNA TGTGCCAGCAGGCGGACAGGGTGGAACACCGGGGAGCTGTTTTTT. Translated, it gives CASRRTGWNTGELFF.

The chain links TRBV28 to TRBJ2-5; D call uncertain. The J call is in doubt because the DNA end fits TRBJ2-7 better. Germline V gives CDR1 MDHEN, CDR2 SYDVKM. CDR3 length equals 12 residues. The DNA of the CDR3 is TGTGCCAGCAGGGGTTGGGCCTACGAGCAGTACTTC. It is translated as CASRGWAYEQYF.

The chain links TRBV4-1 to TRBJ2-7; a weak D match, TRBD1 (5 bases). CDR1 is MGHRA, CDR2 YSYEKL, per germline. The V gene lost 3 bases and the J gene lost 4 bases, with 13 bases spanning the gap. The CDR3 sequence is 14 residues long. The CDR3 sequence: CASSHVASGYEQYF. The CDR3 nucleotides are TGCGCCAGCAGCCATGTAGCATCAGGGTACGAGCAGTACTTC.

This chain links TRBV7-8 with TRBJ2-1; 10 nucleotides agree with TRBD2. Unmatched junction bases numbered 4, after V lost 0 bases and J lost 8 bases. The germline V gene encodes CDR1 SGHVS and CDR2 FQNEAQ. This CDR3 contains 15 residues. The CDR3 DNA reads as TGTGCCAGCAGCTTAGCGAGGCTAGCGGGAGATGAGCAGTTCTTC. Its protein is CASSLARLAGDEQFF.

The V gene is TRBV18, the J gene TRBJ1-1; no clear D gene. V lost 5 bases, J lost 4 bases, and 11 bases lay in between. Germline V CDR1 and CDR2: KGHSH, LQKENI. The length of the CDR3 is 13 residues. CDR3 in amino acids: CASSAPEATEAFF. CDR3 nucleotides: TGTGCCAGCTCAGCGCCAGAAGCCACTGAAGCTTTCTTT.

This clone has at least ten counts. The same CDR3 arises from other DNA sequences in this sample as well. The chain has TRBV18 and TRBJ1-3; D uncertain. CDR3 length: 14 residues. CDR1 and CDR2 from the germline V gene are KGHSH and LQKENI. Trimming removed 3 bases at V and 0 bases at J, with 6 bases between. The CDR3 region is CASSPGSSGNTIYF. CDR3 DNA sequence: TGTGCCAGCTCACCCGGGAGCTCTGGAAACACCATATATTTT.

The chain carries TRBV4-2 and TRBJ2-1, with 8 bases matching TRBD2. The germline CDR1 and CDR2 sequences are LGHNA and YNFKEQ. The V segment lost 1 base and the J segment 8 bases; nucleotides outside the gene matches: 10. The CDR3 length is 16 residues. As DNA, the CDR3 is TGTGCCAGCAGCCAAGTCGTAAGCGGGAGCGGATATGAGCAGTTCTTC. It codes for CASSQVVSGSGYEQFF.

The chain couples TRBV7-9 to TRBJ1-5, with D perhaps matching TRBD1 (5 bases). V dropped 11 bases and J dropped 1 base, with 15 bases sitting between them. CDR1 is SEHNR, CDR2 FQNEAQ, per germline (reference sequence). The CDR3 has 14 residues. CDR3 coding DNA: TGTGCCGTTCGGCGGGGGGGAAGCAATCAGCCCCAGCATTTT. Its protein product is CAVRRGGSNQPQHF.

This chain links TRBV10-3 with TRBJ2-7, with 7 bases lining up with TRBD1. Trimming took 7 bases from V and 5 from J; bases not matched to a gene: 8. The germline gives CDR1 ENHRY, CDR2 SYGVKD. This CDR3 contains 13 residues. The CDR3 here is CAIMARGSDEQYF. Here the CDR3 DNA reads TGTGCCATCATGGCCAGGGGGAGCGACGAGCAGTACTTC.

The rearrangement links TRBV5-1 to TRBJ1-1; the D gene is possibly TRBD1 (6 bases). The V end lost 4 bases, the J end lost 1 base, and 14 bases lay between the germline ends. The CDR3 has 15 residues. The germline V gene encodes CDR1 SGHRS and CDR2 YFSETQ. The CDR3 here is CASSPTGNPNTEAFF. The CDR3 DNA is TGCGCCAGCAGCCCGACAGGAAACCCGAACACTGAAGCTTTCTTT.

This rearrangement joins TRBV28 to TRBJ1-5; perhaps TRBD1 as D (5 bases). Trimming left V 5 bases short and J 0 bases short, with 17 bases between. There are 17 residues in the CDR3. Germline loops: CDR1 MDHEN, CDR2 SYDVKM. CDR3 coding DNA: TGTGCCAGCAGTATGTGGGGGACCTCCTATAGCAATCAGCCCCAGCATTTT. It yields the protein CASSMWGTSYSNQPQHF.

The CDR3 loop is CASSRITGELFF. The CDR3 DNA reads TGTGCCAGCAGTCGAATCACCGGGGAGCTGTTTTTT. The chain links TRBV27 to TRBJ2-2; no clear D. The CDR3 has 12 residues. CDR1 is MNHEY, CDR2 SMNVEV, per germline (reference sequence). V was shortened by 5 bases and J by 4 bases, with 5 bases between the two germline ends.

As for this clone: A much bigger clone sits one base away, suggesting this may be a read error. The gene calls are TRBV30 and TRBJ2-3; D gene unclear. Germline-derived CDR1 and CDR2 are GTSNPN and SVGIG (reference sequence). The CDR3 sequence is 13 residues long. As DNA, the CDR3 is TGTGCCCGGAGTGTACTTAGTACAGACACGCAGTATTTT. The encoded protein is CARSVLSTDTQYF.

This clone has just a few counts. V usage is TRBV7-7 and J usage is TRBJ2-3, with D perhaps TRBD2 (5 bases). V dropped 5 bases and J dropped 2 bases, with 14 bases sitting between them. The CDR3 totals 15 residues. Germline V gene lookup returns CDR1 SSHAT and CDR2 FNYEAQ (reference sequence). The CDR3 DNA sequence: TGTGCCAGCAGCCCCGGCGGCGGGTACACAGATACGCAGTATTTT. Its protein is CASSPGGGYTDTQYF.

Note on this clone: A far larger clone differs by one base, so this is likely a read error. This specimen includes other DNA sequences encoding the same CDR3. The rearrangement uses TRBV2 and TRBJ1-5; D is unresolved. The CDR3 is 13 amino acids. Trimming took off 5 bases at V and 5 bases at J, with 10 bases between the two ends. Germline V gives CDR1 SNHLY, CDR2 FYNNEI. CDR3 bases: TGTGCCAGCAGTTTTGCGGGAGATCAGCCCCAGCATTTT. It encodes CASSFAGDQPQHF. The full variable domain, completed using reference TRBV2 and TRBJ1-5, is EPEVTQTPSHQVTQMGQEVILRCVPISNHLYFYWYRQILGQKVEFLVSFYNNEISEKSEIFDDQFSVERPDGSNFTLKIRSTKLEDSAMYFCASSFAGDQPQHFGDGTRLSIL.

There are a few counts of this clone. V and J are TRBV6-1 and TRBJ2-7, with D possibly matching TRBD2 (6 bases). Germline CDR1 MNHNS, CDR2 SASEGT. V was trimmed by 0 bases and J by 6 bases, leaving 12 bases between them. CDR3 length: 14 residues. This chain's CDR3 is CASSEAVSGFEQYF. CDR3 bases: TGTGCCAGCAGTGAAGCGGTGAGCGGGTTCGAGCAGTACTTC.

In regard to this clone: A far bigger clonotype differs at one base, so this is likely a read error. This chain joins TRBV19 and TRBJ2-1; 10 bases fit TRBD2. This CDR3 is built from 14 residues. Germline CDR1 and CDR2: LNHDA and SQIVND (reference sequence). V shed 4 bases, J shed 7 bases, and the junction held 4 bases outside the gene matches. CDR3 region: CASSNLGLANEQFF. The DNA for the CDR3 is TGTGCCAGTAGTAACCTGGGACTAGCGAATGAGCAGTTCTTC.